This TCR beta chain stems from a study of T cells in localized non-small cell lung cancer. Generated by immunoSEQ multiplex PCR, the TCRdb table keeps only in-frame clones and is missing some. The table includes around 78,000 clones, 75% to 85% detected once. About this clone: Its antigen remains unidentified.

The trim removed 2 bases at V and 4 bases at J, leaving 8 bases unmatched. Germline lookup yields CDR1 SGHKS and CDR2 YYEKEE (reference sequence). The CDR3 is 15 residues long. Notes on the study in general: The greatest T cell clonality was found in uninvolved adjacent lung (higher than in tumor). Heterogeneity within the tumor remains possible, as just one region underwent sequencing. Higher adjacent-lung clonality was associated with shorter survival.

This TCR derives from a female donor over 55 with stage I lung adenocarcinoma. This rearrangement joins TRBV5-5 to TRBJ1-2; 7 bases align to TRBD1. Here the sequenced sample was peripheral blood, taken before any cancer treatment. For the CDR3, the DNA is TGTGCCAGCAGCTTCGCCGGACAGGCGGGCTATGGCTACACCTTC. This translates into CASSFAGQAGYGYTF.